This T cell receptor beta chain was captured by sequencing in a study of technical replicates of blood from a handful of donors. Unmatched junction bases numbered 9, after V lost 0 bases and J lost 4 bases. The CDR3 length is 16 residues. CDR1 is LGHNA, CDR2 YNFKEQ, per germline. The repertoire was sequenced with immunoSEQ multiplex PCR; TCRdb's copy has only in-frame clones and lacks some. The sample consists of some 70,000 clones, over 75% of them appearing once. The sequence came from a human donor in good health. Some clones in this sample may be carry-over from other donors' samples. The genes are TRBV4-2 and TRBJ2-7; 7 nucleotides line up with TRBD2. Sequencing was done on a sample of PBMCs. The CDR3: CASSQDRWGGVYEQYF. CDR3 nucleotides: TGTGCCAGCAGCCAAGATAGGTGGGGGGGGGTATACGAGCAGTACTTC.